This T cell receptor (beta chain) appears in the sequencing data of a study of siplizumab effects on memory and regulatory T cells. This table comes from immunoSEQ multiplex PCR, and its TCRdb copy is limited to in-frame clones, with some not included. Of more than 85,000 clones in the sample, about 94% were seen once. The CDR3 is 11 amino acids. CDR1 MDHEN and CDR2 SYDVKM come from the germline V gene. V shed 4 bases and J shed 13 bases, with 13 bases lying between them. This chain joins TRBV28 and TRBJ1-2, with D hard to call. Sequencing was carried out using CD4+ T cells sorted from blood. This sequence was found in a human donor in good health. The CDR3 here is CASSSRRYCTF. The CDR3 DNA reads TGTGCCAGCAGTTCACGACGGTATTGCACCTTC.